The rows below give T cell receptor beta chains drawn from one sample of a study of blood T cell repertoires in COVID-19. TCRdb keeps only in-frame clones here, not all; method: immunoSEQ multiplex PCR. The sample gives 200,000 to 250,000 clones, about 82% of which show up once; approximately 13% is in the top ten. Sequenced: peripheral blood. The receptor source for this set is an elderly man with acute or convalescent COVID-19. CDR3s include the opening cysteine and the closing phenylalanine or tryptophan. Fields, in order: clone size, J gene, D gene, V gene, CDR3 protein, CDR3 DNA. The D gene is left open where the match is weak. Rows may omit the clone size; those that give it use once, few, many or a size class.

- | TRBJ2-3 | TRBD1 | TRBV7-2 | CASSRGQGGGDTQYF | TGTGCCAGCAGCCGGGGACAGGGGGGTGGTGATACGCAGTATTTT
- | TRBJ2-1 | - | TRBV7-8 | CASSFVGRGNNEQFF | TGTGCCAGCAGCTTTGTTGGACGGGGAAACAATGAGCAGTTCTTC
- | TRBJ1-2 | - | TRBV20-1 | CSASSTDSNYGYTF | TGCAGTGCTAGTTCCACTGACAGTAACTATGGCTACACCTTC
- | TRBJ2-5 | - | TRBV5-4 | CASSLRPSGQETQYF | TGTGCCAGCAGCTTACGGCCCAGCGGTCAAGAGACCCAGTACTTC
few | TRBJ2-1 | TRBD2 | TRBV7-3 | CASSWTSGKYNEQFF | TGTGCCAGCAGTTGGACTAGCGGGAAGTATAATGAGCAGTTCTTC
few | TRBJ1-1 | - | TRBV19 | CASSYHSIPRDTEAFF | TGTGCCAGTAGTTACCACAGCATCCCGAGAGACACTGAAGCTTTCTTT
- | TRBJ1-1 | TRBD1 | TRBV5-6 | CASRDGQANTEAFF | TGTGCCAGCAGGGATGGACAGGCGAACACTGAAGCTTTCTTT
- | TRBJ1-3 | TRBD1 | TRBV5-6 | CASITHGTGTGNTIYF | TGTGCCAGCATCACCCATGGGACAGGGACTGGAAACACCATATATTTT
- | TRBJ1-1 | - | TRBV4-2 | CASSQGRGNTEAFF | TGTGCCAGCAGCCAAGGCAGGGGGAACACTGAAGCTTTCTTT
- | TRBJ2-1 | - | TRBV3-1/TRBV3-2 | CASSQEWDITGNEQFF | TGTGCCAGCAGCCAAGAGTGGGACATCACAGGCAATGAGCAGTTCTTC
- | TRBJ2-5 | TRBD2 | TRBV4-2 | CASSPLSASGGEETQYF | TGTGCCAGCAGCCCCCTGTCGGCTAGCGGGGGTGAAGAGACCCAGTACTTC
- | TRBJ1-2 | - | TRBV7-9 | CASSPGGAAYYGYTF | TGTGCCAGCAGCCCGGGGGGGGCAGCTTACTATGGCTACACCTTC
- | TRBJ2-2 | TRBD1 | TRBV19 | CASSIGRTGRTGELFF | TGTGCCAGTAGTATAGGGAGGACAGGGAGGACCGGGGAGCTGTTTTTT
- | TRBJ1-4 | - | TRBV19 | CASSISRGEKLFF | TGTGCCAGTAGTATAAGCCGGGGTGAAAAACTGTTTTTT
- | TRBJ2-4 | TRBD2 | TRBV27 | CASSTPGLAGVGGAKNIQYF | TGTGCCAGCAGTACCCCGGGACTAGCGGGAGTGGGCGGAGCCAAAAACATTCAGTACTTC
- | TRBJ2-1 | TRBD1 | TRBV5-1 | CASSLVQGGLGEQFF | TGCGCCAGCAGCTTGGTACAGGGGGGTCTAGGTGAGCAGTTCTTC
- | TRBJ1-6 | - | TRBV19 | CASSEGVYNSPLHF | TGTGCCAGTAGTGAAGGGGTCTATAATTCACCCCTCCACTTT
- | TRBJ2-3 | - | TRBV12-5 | CASAPGGGLGDTQYF | TGTGCTAGTGCCCCGGGCGGCGGGCTAGGAGATACGCAGTATTTT
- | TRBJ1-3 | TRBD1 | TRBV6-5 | CASSPRDSTGNTIYF | TGTGCCAGCAGTCCGCGGGACAGCACTGGAAACACCATATATTTT
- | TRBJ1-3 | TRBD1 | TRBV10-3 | CAISERDRGPGNTIYF | TGTGCCATCAGTGAGAGGGACAGGGGGCCTGGAAACACCATATATTTT
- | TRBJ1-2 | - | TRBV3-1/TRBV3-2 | CASSQENTPQTGNYGYTF | TGTGCCAGCAGCCAAGAAAATACGCCTCAGACAGGCAACTATGGCTACACCTTC
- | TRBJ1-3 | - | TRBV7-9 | CASSLSISGNTIYF | TGTGCCAGCAGCTTATCAATCTCTGGAAACACCATATATTTT
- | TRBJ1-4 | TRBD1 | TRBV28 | CASSLVGTGNEKLFF | TGTGCCAGCAGTTTGGTGGGGACAGGGAACGAAAAACTGTTTTTT
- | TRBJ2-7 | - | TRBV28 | CASLLREQYF | TGTGCCAGCCTACTCCGCGAGCAGTACTTC
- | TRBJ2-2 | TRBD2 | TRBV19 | CASSKTSGANTGELFF | TGTGCCAGTAGTAAGACTAGCGGAGCCAACACCGGGGAGCTGTTTTTT
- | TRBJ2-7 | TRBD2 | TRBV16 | CASSQVSGRGEQYF | TGTGCCAGCAGCCAAGTGAGCGGGAGGGGAGAGCAGTACTTC
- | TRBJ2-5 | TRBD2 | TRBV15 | CATSIRSAGGRETQYF | TGTGCCACCAGCATCCGCTCAGCGGGGGGGCGGGAGACCCAGTACTTC
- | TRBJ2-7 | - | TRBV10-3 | CAISGGGAVDYEQYF | TGTGCCATCAGTGGAGGAGGGGCGGTGGACTACGAGCAGTACTTC
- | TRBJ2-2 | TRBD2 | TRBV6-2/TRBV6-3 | CASSYLRLAGGIRTNTGELFF | TGTGCCAGCAGTTATCTTAGACTAGCGGGAGGAATCCGAACGAACACCGGGGAGCTGTTTTTT
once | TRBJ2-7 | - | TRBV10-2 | CASSEGGAVTYEQYF | TGCGCCAGCAGTGAGGGGGGGGCGGTAACCTACGAGCAGTACTTC
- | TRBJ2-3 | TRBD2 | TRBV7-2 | CASSLAIGGSRHTQYF | TGTGCCAGCAGCTTAGCGATCGGCGGGAGTCGCCATACGCAGTATTTT
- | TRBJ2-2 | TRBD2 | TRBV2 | CASARLAGGGVTGELFF | TGTGCCAGCGCGCGACTAGCGGGAGGGGGTGTCACCGGGGAGCTGTTTTTT
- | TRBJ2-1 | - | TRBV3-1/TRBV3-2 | CASSPGVPPHEQFF | TGTGCCAGCAGCCCGGGGGTACCGCCCCATGAGCAGTTCTTC
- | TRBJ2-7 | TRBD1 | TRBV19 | CASTPAGTGAHEQYF | TGTGCCAGTACCCCAGCGGGGACAGGGGCCCACGAGCAGTACTTC
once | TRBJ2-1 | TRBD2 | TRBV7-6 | CASSPQRGGLYEQFF | TGTGCCAGCAGCCCCCAGCGGGGGGGGTTATATGAGCAGTTCTTC
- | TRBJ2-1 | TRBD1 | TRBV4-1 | CASSHGQGSEQFF | TGCGCCAGCAGCCATGGACAGGGAAGCGAGCAGTTCTTC
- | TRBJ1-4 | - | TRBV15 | CATSPTSGNEKLFF | TGTGCCACCAGCCCAACTTCGGGTAATGAAAAACTGTTTTTT
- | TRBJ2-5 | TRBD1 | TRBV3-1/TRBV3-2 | CASSTGGRETQYF | TGTGCCAGCAGCACAGGGGGTCGGGAGACCCAGTACTTC
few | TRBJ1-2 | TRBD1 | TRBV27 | CASSLDRGGSYGYTF | TGTGCCAGCAGTTTGGACAGGGGTGGGAGCTATGGCTACACCTTC
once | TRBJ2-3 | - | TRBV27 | CASSLNRASDTQYF | TGTGCCAGCAGTTTAAACAGGGCCTCAGATACGCAGTATTTT
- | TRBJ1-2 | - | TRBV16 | CASSQSTASIYGYTF | TGTGCCAGCAGCCAATCGACAGCTAGTATCTATGGCTACACCTTC
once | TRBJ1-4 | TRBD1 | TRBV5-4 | CASSRRDRDEKLFF | TGTGCCAGCAGCAGACGGGACAGGGATGAAAAACTGTTTTTT
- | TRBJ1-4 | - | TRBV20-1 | CSARGHEKLFF | TGCAGTGCTAGAGGACACGAAAAACTGTTTTTT
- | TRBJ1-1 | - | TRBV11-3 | CASSLWLPPRQKVNTEAFF | TGTGCCAGCAGCTTATGGCTGCCTCCCCGACAGAAGGTGAACACTGAAGCTTTCTTT
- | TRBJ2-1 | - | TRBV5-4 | CASSGAGQFSYNEQFF | TGTGCCAGCAGCGGGGCGGGACAGTTTTCCTACAATGAGCAGTTCTTC
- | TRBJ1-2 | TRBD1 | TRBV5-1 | CASSAVQGRLGYTF | TGCGCCAGCAGCGCCGTACAGGGGCGTTTAGGCTACACCTTC
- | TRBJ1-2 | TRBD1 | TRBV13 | CASSRTGKSFGYTF | TGTGCCAGCAGTAGGACAGGGAAGAGTTTTGGCTACACCTTC
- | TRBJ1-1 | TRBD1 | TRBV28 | CASSPDRFEAFF | TGTGCCAGCAGCCCGGACAGGTTTGAAGCTTTCTTT
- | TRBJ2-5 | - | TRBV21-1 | CASSKVTSGRTQYF | TGTGCCAGCAGCAAAGTTACTAGCGGGAGGACCCAGTACTTC
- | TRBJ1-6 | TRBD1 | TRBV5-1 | CASSQDTTGGSSYNSPLHF | TGCGCCAGCAGCCAGGATACTACAGGGGGCAGCTCCTATAATTCACCCCTCCACTTT
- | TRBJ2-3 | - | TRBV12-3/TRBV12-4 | CASTHEFTDTQYF | TGTGCCAGCACGCACGAGTTTACAGATACGCAGTATTTT